Each of the 5 T cell receptor beta chains below was sequenced from the same sample in a study of cytomegalovirus exposure and HLA in healthy donors. The PCR ran on 60 Vbeta and 13 Jbeta primers. Generated by immunoSEQ multiplex PCR, the TCRdb table keeps only in-frame clones and is missing some. The top ten hold about 8.1% of the sample, which has some 130,000 clones, about 81% seen once. Source material: PBMCs. These receptors were collected from a woman aged 45-59 years in good health and CMV-seropositive.

The chain uses TRBV27 and TRBJ1-1; D call uncertain. This CDR3 comprises 16 residues. Trimming took off 0 bases at V and 1 base at J, with 12 bases between the two ends. Germline values: CDR1 MNHEY, CDR2 SMNVEV (reference sequence). CDR3 in amino acids: CASSLSVLSANTEAFF. DNA of the CDR3: TGTGCCAGCAGTTTATCAGTGCTCAGCGCGAACACTGAAGCTTTCTTT.

The rearrangement joins TRBV10-2 to TRBJ1-1; D ambiguous. The V end was cut by 11 bases, the J end by 1 base, with 14 bases between. Germline lookup yields CDR1 WSHSY and CDR2 SAAADI. The CDR3 runs to 13 residues. CDR3 coding DNA: TGCGCCTCAACGAGGGCAGCGAACACTGAAGCTTTCTTT. Amino acids: CASTRAANTEAFF.

This chain joins TRBV11-3 and TRBJ2-5; 7 nucleotides match TRBD2. CDR3 length equals 18 residues. Germline-derived CDR1 and CDR2 are SGHNT and YENEEA. V shed 1 base and J 4 bases; nucleotides not matched to a gene: 15. The CDR3 loop reads CASSLGEAWEGCRETQYF. The CDR3, as DNA: TGTGCCAGCAGCTTAGGAGAGGCCTGGGAGGGTTGCCGAGAGACCCAGTACTTC.

This rearrangement joins TRBV18 to TRBJ1-2, with 8 nucleotides matching TRBD1. The CDR3 has 13 amino acids. From germline, CDR1 is KGHSH and CDR2 LQKENI. V lost 6 bases and J lost 4; bases outside the gene matches: 4. The CDR3 reads CASSQGQAYGYTF. The DNA of the CDR3 is TGTGCCAGCTCCCAGGGACAGGCCTATGGCTACACCTTC.

This chain links TRBV7-2 with TRBJ2-5; D is ambiguous. The CDR3 spans 13 residues. CDR1 SGHTA and CDR2 FQGNSA come from the germline V gene. Trimming shortened V by 3 bases and J by 2 bases, and 7 bases separated the two germline ends. The CDR3 bases are TGTGCCAGCAGCTTCGGGTTTCAAGAGACCCAGTACTTC. Translating gives CASSFGFQETQYF.